The 5 T cell receptor beta chains presented below share a single source sample, sequenced in a study of T cell responses to AZD1222 COVID-19 vaccine. Some clones are missing from TCRdb's copy, which holds only in-frame ones; the method was immunoSEQ multiplex PCR. The repertoire holds 250,000 or so clones, with roughly 93% as singletons. The source material was peripheral blood, sampled on day 0 of AZD1222 vaccination. Receptors originate from an adult in good health.

This sequence joins TRBV5-1 and TRBJ1-2, with unresolved D. Germline assignment: CDR1 SGHRS and CDR2 YFSETQ. The CDR3 runs to 14 residues. Trimming removed 1 base at V and 0 bases at J, with 7 bases between. The CDR3 is CASSLTPANYGYTF. The CDR3 DNA reads as TGCGCCAGCAGCTTGACGCCCGCTAACTATGGCTACACCTTC.

The chain couples TRBV9 to TRBJ2-2; 7 nucleotides align to TRBD1. The V gene end was trimmed by 2 bases and the J gene end by 6 bases; junction bases not matched to a gene: 4. Germline V lookup: CDR1 SGDLS, CDR2 YYNGEE. CDR3 length: 14 residues. CDR3 in amino acids: CASSVGQLAGELFF. The CDR3 coding sequence is TGTGCCAGCAGCGTGGGACAGTTAGCCGGGGAGCTGTTTTTT.

Note on this clone: In the same sample, other DNA sequences code for this CDR3. The gene calls are TRBV28 and TRBJ2-7; D unclear. Germline V gives CDR1 MDHEN, CDR2 SYDVKM. The CDR3 is 13 residues long. Trimming took off 2 bases at V and 3 bases at J, with 8 bases between the two ends. The CDR3 region is CASSLGRNYEQYF. DNA of the CDR3: TGTGCCAGCAGTTTAGGACGGAACTACGAGCAGTACTTC.

This clone has just one count. V is TRBV27 and J is TRBJ1-1; no reliable D call. Germline loops: CDR1 MNHEY, CDR2 SMNVEV (reference sequence). Trimming took 10 bases from V and 4 from J, leaving 16 bases between them. The CDR3 is 13 amino acids. The CDR3: CATLSGPRTEAFF. CDR3 bases: TGTGCCACCTTATCAGGACCTCGCACTGAAGCTTTCTTT.

The chain couples TRBV5-1 to TRBJ2-5, with D possibly matching TRBD1 (6 bases). The germline V gene has CDR1 SGHRS and CDR2 YFSETQ. V gave up 2 bases and J gave up 2 bases, with 10 bases separating them. The CDR3 length is 14 residues. The CDR3, as DNA: TGCGCCAGCAGCTTTGGGGGCGGGCAAGAGACCCAGTACTTC. Amino acids: CASSFGGGQETQYF.